The 9 T cell receptor beta chains listed next were all sequenced from one sample in a study of post-analysis software for immune sequencing data. These receptors are not linked to any known antigen. Study-wide results and caveats: Relative to controls, patients had a few TRBV segments at higher frequency, with TRBV5-6, TRBV5-1 and TRBV20-1 among these.

The TCR beta cDNA libraries contained unique molecular identifiers. From the PCR reads, TCRdb called clonotypes with MiXCR, one entry per CDR3 protein. This table holds 350,000 to 450,000 distinct CDR3 sequences, about a third found once. Sequences were obtained from blood. These receptors were collected from a girl between 5 and 17 years old with multiple sclerosis.

This clonotype was seen only a few times. The chain has TRBV7-2 and TRBJ2-7; D possibly corresponds to TRBD2 (5 bases). Per germline, CDR1 SGHTA and CDR2 FQGNSA. Trimming left V 5 bases short and J 0 bases short, with 17 bases between. The CDR3 has 16 amino acids. This chain's CDR3 is CASSRSPGISSYEQYF. CDR3 sequence (DNA): TGTGCCAGCAGCCGTTCCCCGGGGATTAGCTCCTACGAGCAGTACTTC. Combining the CDR3 with reference TRBV7-2 and TRBJ2-7 gives the whole variable domain GAGVSQSPSNKVTEKGKDVELRCDPISGHTALYWYRQSLGQGLEFLIYFQGNSAPDKSGLPSDRFSAERTGGSVSTLTIQRTQQEDSAVYLCASSRSPGISSYEQYFGPGTRLTVT.

The genes are TRBV7-2 and TRBJ2-5; 7 nucleotides match TRBD2. The CDR3 has 15 residues. The trim removed 3 bases at V and 5 bases at J, leaving 9 bases unmatched. Germline lookup yields CDR1 SGHTA and CDR2 FQGNSA. The CDR3 region is CASSLGRGRVETQYF. CDR3 nucleotide sequence: TGTGCCAGCAGCTTGGGTCGGGGGAGGGTGGAGACCCAGTACTTC.

This clonotype was detected many times. The J gene is TRBJ2-3, the V gene TRBV6-6, with TRBD2 matching 9 bases. V lost 2 bases, J lost 1 base, and 1 base stayed unmatched. The CDR3 spans 15 residues. The germline V gene encodes CDR1 MNHNY and CDR2 SVGAGI (reference sequence). CDR3 DNA sequence: TGTGCCAGCAGTTACCGACTAGCGGGCACAGATACGCAGTATTTT. As protein: CASSYRLAGTDTQYF.

V gene TRBV4-1 combines with J gene TRBJ1-5; TRBD1 matches at 9 bases. Trimming took 0 bases from V and 4 from J; bases not matched to a gene: 1. The CDR3 has 15 amino acids. Germline-derived CDR1 and CDR2 are MGHRA and YSYEKL. CDR3 loop: CASSQEDRGNQPQHF. CDR3 DNA sequence: TGCGCCAGCAGCCAAGAGGACAGGGGTAATCAGCCCCAGCATTTT.

The V call is TRBV25-1, the J call TRBJ2-3; D uncertain. CDR3 length: 14 amino acids. CDR1 and CDR2 from the germline V gene are MGHDK and SYGVNS. Deletions cut 6 bases from V and 0 bases from J, with 10 bases between. The CDR3 region has the DNA TGTGCCAGCAGCGAGACACAAAGCACAGATACGCAGTATTTT. It yields the protein CASSETQSTDTQYF. Variable domain in full (rest from reference TRBV25-1 and TRBJ2-3): EADIYQTPRYLVIGTGKKITLECSQTMGHDKMYWYQQDPGMELHLIHYSYGVNSTEKGDLSSESTVSRIRTEHFPLTLESARPSHTSQYLCASSETQSTDTQYFGPGTRLTVL.

The V call is TRBV4-1, the J call TRBJ1-6; TRBD1 might be the D (5 bases). The CDR3 is made up of 16 amino acids. V was cut by 6 bases and J by 5 bases, with 17 bases left in between. Germline CDR1 and CDR2: MGHRA and YSYEKL. The CDR3: CASRLQAGRDNSPLHF. The CDR3 DNA follows: TGCGCCAGCAGACTACAAGCAGGGAGGGATAATTCACCCCTCCACTTT.

This clonotype occurred a few times. The J gene is TRBJ2-5, the V gene TRBV12-3 or TRBV12-4, with D uncertain. This CDR3 has 14 amino acids. V was pared by 2 bases and J by 1 base, with 8 bases between. The CDR3 DNA reads TGTGCCAGCAGTTTACTCAGCCTCCAAGAGACCCAGTACTTC. Protein product: CASSLLSLQETQYF.

Many counts were recorded for this clonotype. The junction and the germline gene differ at one end; a read error may be behind it. The J gene is TRBJ2-3, the V gene TRBV7-7; TRBD2 agrees at 8 bases. CDR3 length: 14 residues. In germline, CDR1 is SSHAT, CDR2 FNYEAQ (reference sequence). CDR3 coding DNA: TGTGCTAGCAGCTTTTCGGGGGGGTCTGATACGCAGTATTTT. Its protein is CASSFSGGSDTQYF.

The J gene is TRBJ1-5, the V gene TRBV7-2, with D tentatively TRBD1 (5 bases). Germline CDR1 is SGHTA and CDR2 is FQGNSA. The CDR3 is made up of 16 amino acids. With 2 bases removed from V and 1 base from J, the gap between germline ends came to 12 bases. For the CDR3, the DNA is TGTGCCAGCAGCTTACAGGGTGGAGGAAGCAATCAGCCCCAGCATTTT. This encodes CASSLQGGGSNQPQHF.